This T cell receptor (beta chain) stems from a study of T cell clonotyping in hematopoietic cell transplantation. This CDR3 has 11 amino acids. CDR1 and CDR2 from the germline V gene are SNHLY and FYNNEI. V was clipped by 7 bases and J by 8 bases, with 11 bases between them. The table came from immunoSEQ multiplex PCR; TCRdb's copy has only in-frame clones and leaves some out. The table shows 27,000 or so clones, with roughly 95% occurring only once. Sequencing was performed on peripheral blood mononuclear cells. The receptor comes from a man in his fifties or sixties in good health. Some clones in this sample may be carry-over from other donors' samples. The chain uses TRBV2 and TRBJ1-2; D not certain. CDR3 DNA sequence: TGTGCCAGCACATCCTCTATGGGCTACACCTTC. Translation gives CASTSSMGYTF.